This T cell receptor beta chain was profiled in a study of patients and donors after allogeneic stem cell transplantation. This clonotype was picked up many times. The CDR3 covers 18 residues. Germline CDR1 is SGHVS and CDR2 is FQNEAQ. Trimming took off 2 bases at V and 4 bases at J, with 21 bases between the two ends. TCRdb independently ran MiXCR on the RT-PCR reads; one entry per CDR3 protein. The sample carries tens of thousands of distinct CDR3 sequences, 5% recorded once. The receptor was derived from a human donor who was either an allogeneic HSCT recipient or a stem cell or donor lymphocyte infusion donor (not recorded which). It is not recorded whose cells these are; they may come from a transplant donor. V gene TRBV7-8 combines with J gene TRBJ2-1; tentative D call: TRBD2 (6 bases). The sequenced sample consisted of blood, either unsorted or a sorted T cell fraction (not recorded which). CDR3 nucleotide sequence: TGTGCCAGCAGCTTACAGGTCGGCATGGCTAGCGAATACAATGAGCAGTTCTTC. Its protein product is CASSLQVGMASEYNEQFF.